Listed below are T cell receptor beta chains from one sample, sequenced in a study of blood T cell repertoires in COVID-19. Libraries were prepared by immunoSEQ multiplex PCR; TCRdb keeps only in-frame clonotypes and omits some of them. The data hold 310,000 or so clones, with roughly 87% observed a single time. The specimen sequenced was PBMCs or T cells enriched from blood (not recorded which). All receptors derive from a woman aged 18-35 years who had recovered from COVID-19. Both conserved end residues are part of each CDR3. Each record gives: J gene, clone size, D gene, V gene, CDR3 protein, CDR3 DNA. The D gene is left open where the match is weak. Expanded clones are given a class, and other clones once, few, many or no size at all.

TRBJ2-7 . . TRBV5-5 CASSPQGYEQYF TGTGCCAGCAGCCCACAGGGTTACGAGCAGTACTTC
TRBJ1-2 . . TRBV6-2/TRBV6-3 CASSYLVGTGDGYTF TGTGCCAGCAGTTACCTGGTTGGCACAGGCGATGGCTACACCTTC
TRBJ2-1 . TRBD2 TRBV9 CASSYGLGVGYNEQFF TGTGCCAGCAGCTACGGACTAGGTGTCGGGTACAATGAGCAGTTCTTC
TRBJ1-1 . . TRBV11-2 CASSLDFLNTEAFF TGTGCCAGCAGCTTAGATTTTTTAAACACTGAAGCTTTCTTT
TRBJ2-5 . . TRBV29-1 CSVSPDRLRETQYF TGCAGCGTTTCCCCGGACAGACTTCGAGAGACCCAGTACTTC
TRBJ1-1 . . TRBV9 CASSPGGVSEAFF TGTGCCAGCAGCCCGGGCGGGGTCTCTGAAGCTTTCTTT
TRBJ1-2 . . TRBV11-2 CASSSRSEDSGYTF TGTGCCAGCAGTTCAAGGTCGGAGGATAGTGGCTACACCTTC
TRBJ1-1 . . TRBV7-8 CASSLVQALNTEAFF TGTGCCAGCAGCTTAGTCCAGGCCTTGAACACTGAAGCTTTCTTT
TRBJ1-1 . . TRBV10-3 CAISEREVGTEAFF TGTGCCATCAGTGAGAGGGAGGTGGGAACTGAAGCTTTCTTT
TRBJ1-1 . TRBD1 TRBV4-1 CASSQAGTGLMNTEAFF TGCGCCAGCAGCCAAGCCGGGACAGGCCTCATGAACACTGAAGCTTTCTTT
TRBJ2-7 . . TRBV2 CASSPRDTYEQYF TGTGCCAGCAGCCCTAGGGACACCTACGAGCAGTACTTC
TRBJ2-7 once . TRBV5-1 CASSLGAYEQYF TGCGCCAGCAGCTTGGGGGCTTACGAGCAGTACTTC
TRBJ1-1 . . TRBV28 CASSSSTGYTEAFF TGTGCCAGCAGTTCTTCAACAGGGTACACTGAAGCTTTCTTT